This T cell receptor (beta chain) was sequenced in a study of early T cells in non-severe SARS-CoV-2 infection. Looking at the study overall: Sequencing was performed on bulk RNA from unsorted whole blood, leaving chains unpaired. General study findings and limits: Clonotype matching in VDJdb favored anti-spike CD8 responses and did not capture private and CD4 specificities.

TCRdb analysed the 5' RACE reads with MiXCR anew, one entry per CDR3 protein. The sample holds around 27,000 distinct CDR3 sequences; 2.9% are singletons and the top ten take approximately 0.72%. The sample holds many counts of this clonotype. As yet, its antigen is unknown. J was trimmed by 8 bases and V by 5 bases; bases with no gene match: 6. Germline V lookup: CDR1 SQVTM, CDR2 ANQGSEA. The CDR3 is 13 amino acids. This sequence originates from an adult who was a healthcare worker with PCR-confirmed SARS-CoV-2 infection or an uninfected control (not recorded which). The chain links TRBV29-1 to TRBJ1-4; 9 bases line up with TRBD1. The sequenced sample was whole blood. CDR3 nucleotide sequence: TGCAGCGTTCTACAGGGGGCGGACGAAAAACTGTTTTTT. Its protein is CSVLQGADEKLFF.